This T cell receptor (beta chain) was retrieved from a study of blood T cell repertoires in COVID-19. Background on the study: Collection of acute and convalescent COVID-19 samples took place in the United States, Italy and Spain.

Methods used by the authors: Amplifying reference gene primers gave estimates of nucleated cell counts. Repertoires were generated with immunoSEQ multiplex PCR, while TCRdb's copy carries only in-frame clones and drops some. For V, J and clone size, that table is used; D and trimming come from the DNA. The sample yields almost 250,000 clones, 86% seen once. CDR1 is MNHEY, CDR2 SVGEGT, per germline. This CDR3 is built from 14 residues. V lost 2 bases to trimming and J lost 6 bases, with 13 bases between them. The TCR sequence derives from a woman older than 75 with COVID-19, enrolled during active disease. The sample was peripheral blood. This chain joins TRBV6-2 or TRBV6-3 and TRBJ1-1, with unresolved D. DNA for the CDR3: TGTGCCAGCAGTTACCTCCTCCCCGGGGCTGAAGCTTTCTTT. It specifies CASSYLLPGAEAFF.